This T cell receptor beta chain was found in a study of T cell responses to AZD1222 COVID-19 vaccine. General study findings and limits: There were mostly white British donors and more females than males, and clonal diversity was possibly underestimated.

As regards this clone: What it binds is unknown. An end of the junction differs from the germline gene, which may be a read error.

CDR3 size: 13 residues. Germline V gene sequence: CDR1 DFQATT, CDR2 SNEGSKA (reference sequence). Profiled with immunoSEQ multiplex PCR; TCRdb holds only in-frame clones, not every one. The repertoire includes over 100,000 clones, just under 95% of them detected once, and roughly 7.2% sits in the top ten. This TCR was recovered from an adult in good health. The material was peripheral blood, obtained on day 0 of AZD1222 vaccination. The rearrangement uses TRBV20-1 and TRBJ1-4, with 8 bases aligning to TRBD1. The CDR3 region is CSASTTGTGRVKF. CDR3 nucleotides: TGCAGTGCTAGTACCACCGGGACAGGCCGGGTAAAGTTT.